This T cell receptor beta chain comes out of a study of T-cell memory formation after mild COVID-19. Looking at the study overall: Largely donor-specific sequence clusters came from a couple of donors.

This clonotype was observed a few times. Its target is not known. TCRdb fed the 5' RACE reads into MiXCR, producing one record per CDR3 protein. Of approximately 170,000 distinct CDR3 sequences in the sample, 10% to 15% were seen once. The CDR3 is made up of 14 amino acids. Trimming shortened V by 0 bases and J by 2 bases, and 9 bases separated the two germline ends. CDR1 SGHRS and CDR2 YFSETQ come from the germline V gene. Regarding the study as a whole: The main location of contracting CD4+ clones was CM and EM, and that of contracting CD8+ clones was EMRA.

This receptor was identified in a man in his late teens or twenties who had mild COVID-19 (a few samples of this study predate the infection). Cell type and time point are not known. The chain employs TRBV5-1 and TRBJ2-7, with D hard to call. The sequenced material came from PBMCs or a T cell subset sorted from them (not recorded which). This CDR3 is CASSLAVLTYEQYF. The CDR3 nucleotides read TGCGCCAGCAGCTTGGCAGTCCTCACCTACGAGCAGTACTTC.